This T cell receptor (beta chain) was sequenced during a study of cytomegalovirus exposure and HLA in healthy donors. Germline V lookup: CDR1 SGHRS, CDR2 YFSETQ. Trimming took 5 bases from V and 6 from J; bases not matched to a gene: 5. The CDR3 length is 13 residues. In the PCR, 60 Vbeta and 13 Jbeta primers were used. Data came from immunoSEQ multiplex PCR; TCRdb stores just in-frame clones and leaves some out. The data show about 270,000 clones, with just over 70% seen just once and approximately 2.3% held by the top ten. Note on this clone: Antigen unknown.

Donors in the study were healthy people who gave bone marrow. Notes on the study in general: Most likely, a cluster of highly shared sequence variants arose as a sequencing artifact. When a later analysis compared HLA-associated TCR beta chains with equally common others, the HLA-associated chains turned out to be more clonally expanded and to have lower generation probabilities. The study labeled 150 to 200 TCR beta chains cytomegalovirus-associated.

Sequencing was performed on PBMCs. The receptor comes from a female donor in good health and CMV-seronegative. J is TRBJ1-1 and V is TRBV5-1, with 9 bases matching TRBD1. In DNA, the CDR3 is TGCGCCAGCAGGGGGACAGGGATCGCTGAAGCTTTCTTT. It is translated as CASRGTGIAEAFF.